This T cell receptor (beta chain) was identified during a study of CD8 T cells in ankylosing spondylitis. In making TCR beta libraries, quantitative 5'-RACE with molecular barcodes was used. One entry per CDR3 protein results from TCRdb running MiXCR on the 5' RACE reads. The repertoire includes roughly 300,000 distinct CDR3 sequences, 8% of them detected once, and about 14% sits in the top ten. A word on this clonotype: Its antigen is currently unknown.

CDR1 and CDR2 (germline): MGHDK, SYGVNS. V was clipped by 4 bases and J by 11 bases, with 22 bases between them. The CDR3 length is 15 residues. Study-level points and caveats: Ankylosing spondylitis blood appeared to be characterized by a TCR beta motif of under ten highly homologous variants. Clones linked to disease, bearing a CD8+ phenotype, were relatively rare in peripheral blood. Matched ankylosing spondylitis synovial fluid reportedly showed significant enrichment of disease-linked clones.

The V and J genes are TRBV25-1 and TRBJ2-3, with D possibly being TRBD1 (6 bases). The specimen sequenced was blood, either unsorted or a sorted T cell fraction (not recorded which). The source of this sequence is a male donor with ankylosing spondylitis. The CDR3 DNA reads as TGTGCCAGCAGTGTGACCGGGACACCACGCGGTTTGCAGTATTTT. This gives the protein CASSVTGTPRGLQYF.